Shown below are 23 T cell receptor beta chains from a single sample sequenced in a study of blood T cell repertoires in COVID-19. Some clones are missing from TCRdb's copy, which holds only in-frame ones; the method was immunoSEQ multiplex PCR. The repertoire holds around 100,000 clones, with approximately 88% as singletons. The sequenced material came from peripheral blood. The receptor source for this set is a man at least 80 years old with acute or convalescent COVID-19.

The chain is built from TRBV27 and TRBJ1-4; 10 bases are shared with TRBD1. J gave up 5 bases and V 5 bases, and 2 bases lay outside the gene matches. Germline CDR1 MNHEY, CDR2 SMNVEV (reference sequence). The length of the CDR3 is 14 residues. The CDR3 loop is CASSMGQGNEKLFF. In DNA form, the CDR3 reads TGTGCCAGCAGTATGGGACAGGGGAATGAAAAACTGTTTTTT.

The V gene is TRBV27, the J gene TRBJ2-7, with D hard to call. The CDR3 sequence is 11 residues long. Germline V gene data show CDR1 as MNHEY and CDR2 as SMNVEV (reference sequence). V was shortened by 6 bases and J by 3 bases, with 6 bases between the two germline ends. DNA for the CDR3: TGTGCCAGCAGGACAAACTACGAGCAGTACTTC. It is translated as CASRTNYEQYF.

The chain combines TRBV10-3 with TRBJ1-5; D is undetermined. The germline V and J ends were trimmed by 4 bases and 0 bases, with 4 bases remaining between them. Germline assignment: CDR1 ENHRY and CDR2 SYGVKD. The CDR3 consists of 13 residues. The CDR3 spells CAISVNSNQPQHF. Written as DNA, the CDR3 is TGTGCCATCAGTGTAAATAGCAATCAGCCCCAGCATTTT.

The chain is built from TRBV5-4 and TRBJ2-1; TRBD1 matches at 8 bases. Germline CDR1 and CDR2: SGHNT and YYREEE (reference sequence). V lost 4 bases and J lost 2; bases outside the gene matches: 5. There are 15 residues in the CDR3. The chain's CDR3 is CASSQDRGPYNEQFF. The CDR3 DNA follows: TGTGCCAGCAGCCAAGACAGGGGACCCTACAATGAGCAGTTCTTC. Together with reference TRBV5-4 and TRBJ2-1, the CDR3 gives the full variable domain: ETGVTQSPTHLIKTRGQQVTLRCSSQSGHNTVSWYQQALGQGPQFIFQYYREEENGRGNFPPRFSGLQFPNYSSELNVNALELDDSALYLCASSQDRGPYNEQFFGPGTRLTVL.

This clone was detected once. The chain links TRBV3-1 (or the pseudogene TRBV3-2) to TRBJ2-6, with 8 bases fitting TRBD1. V gave up 6 bases and J gave up 0 bases; unmatched junction bases: 4. There are 16 residues in the CDR3. The germline gives CDR1 LGHDT, CDR2 YNNKEL (reference sequence). As DNA, the CDR3 is TGTGCCAGCAGTCGGGACAGGAGCTCTGGGGCCAACGTCCTGACTTTC. Protein: CASSRDRSSGANVLTF.

This clone showed up just once. The rearrangement links TRBV7-3 to TRBJ2-2; 8 bases match TRBD1. Looked up from germline, CDR1 is SGHTA and CDR2 is FQGTGA. J gave up 2 bases and V 3 bases, and 8 bases lay outside the gene matches. The CDR3 covers 17 residues. Here the CDR3 DNA reads TGTGCCAGCAGCTTCGCGCCCCCAGGGGGCAACACCGGGGAGCTGTTTTTT. It specifies CASSFAPPGGNTGELFF.

The chain is built from TRBV7-9 and TRBJ1-6; TRBD1 is a possible D gene (6 bases). CDR1 is SEHNR and CDR2 is FQNEAQ in the germline V gene (reference sequence). This CDR3 is 10 amino acids long. The CDR3 reads CVTGSSPLHF. In nucleotides, the CDR3 is TGTGTTACAGGGAGTTCACCCCTCCACTTT.

This clone was detected once. The chain carries TRBV4-2 and TRBJ2-2; the D gene is possibly TRBD1 (7 bases). The V end lost 0 bases, the J end lost 7 bases, and 12 bases lay between the germline ends. Germline CDR1 and CDR2: LGHNA and YNFKEQ. The CDR3 is made up of 15 amino acids. The DNA for the CDR3 is TGTGCCAGCAGCCAAGATACCAGGGGGGACGGGGAGCTGTTTTTT. Translation: CASSQDTRGDGELFF.

V and J are TRBV2 and TRBJ1-1; D is possibly TRBD1 (6 bases). The CDR3 length is 14 residues. Germline CDR1 is SNHLY and CDR2 is FYNNEI. V lost 9 bases to trimming and J lost 1 base, with 15 bases between them. The CDR3 coding sequence is TGTGCCAGTCGCCCCGGACAGAGGAACACTGAAGCTTTCTTT. It encodes CASRPGQRNTEAFF.

This chain connects TRBV6-6 to TRBJ1-3; 10 bases fit TRBD1. Germline CDR1 and CDR2: MNHNY and SVGAGI (reference sequence). V shed 6 bases, J shed 4 bases, and the junction held 21 bases outside the gene matches. The CDR3 runs 20 residues. The chain's CDR3 is CASSDWGYAGTGVKGNTIYF. The CDR3 bases are TGTGCCAGCAGCGATTGGGGATACGCCGGGACAGGGGTAAAAGGAAACACCATATATTTT.

This clone has only one observation. The chain is built from TRBV18 and TRBJ2-1, with 12 bases that match TRBD2. Trimming cost V 2 bases and J 6 bases; bases outside gene matches: 11. This CDR3 spans 18 amino acids. Per the germline V gene, CDR1 is KGHSH and CDR2 is LQKENI. The CDR3 DNA follows: TGTGCCAGCTCACCAGAAACTAGCGGGAGGTGGGGGCGCAATGAGCAGTTCTTC. As protein: CASSPETSGRWGRNEQFF.

About this clone: Other DNA sequences within the sample encode an identical CDR3. This rearrangement joins TRBV29-1 to TRBJ1-4; the D gene is possibly TRBD1 (6 bases). The germline V gene has CDR1 SQVTM and CDR2 ANQGSEA. This CDR3 has 12 residues. V was shortened by 4 bases and J by 7 bases, with 10 bases between the two germline ends. The CDR3 nucleotides are TGCAGCGTTGCAGGGGTGGGTGAAAAACTGTTTTTT. Encoded protein: CSVAGVGEKLFF. Based on the CDR3 plus reference TRBV29-1 and TRBJ1-4, the full variable domain is SAVISQKPSRDICQRGTSLTIQCQVDSQVTMMFWYRQQPGQSLTLIATANQGSEATYESGFVIDKFPISRPNLTFSTLTVSNMSPEDSSIYLCSVAGVGEKLFFGSGTQLSVL.

There are a few counts of this clone. The V call is TRBV23-1, the J call TRBJ1-3, with TRBD1 matching 8 bases. TRBV23-1 is filed as an ORF, its function uncertain. Losses at the gene ends were 2 bases for V and 6 bases for J; bases not matched to a gene: 9. This CDR3 comprises 16 residues. In DNA, the CDR3 is TGCGCCAGCAGTCAAGATAGAGGGACAGGTAAAAACACCATATATTTT. It specifies CASSQDRGTGKNTIYF.

V and J are TRBV10-1 and TRBJ2-3; D not certain. CDR3 length: 12 residues. Germline V gene lookup returns CDR1 WNHNN and CDR2 SYGVQD (reference sequence). V was pared by 1 base and J by 7 bases, with 6 bases between. CDR3 protein: CASSEFSHTQYF. CDR3 DNA: TGCGCCAGCAGTGAGTTCTCCCATACGCAGTATTTT.

The chain employs TRBV29-1 and TRBJ1-1, with D perhaps TRBD1 (5 bases). Germline CDR1 and CDR2: SQVTM and ANQGSEA. V lost 5 bases, J lost 3 bases, and 16 bases lay in between. The CDR3 runs 14 residues. CDR3 amino acids: CSVHHGGSYTEAFF. The CDR3 DNA is TGCAGCGTTCATCATGGGGGGTCGTACACTGAAGCTTTCTTT.

CDR3 sequence reads: CASSEASRLAGGIIGELFF. In DNA form, the CDR3 reads TGTGCCAGCAGTGAAGCATCCCGACTAGCGGGAGGGATAATCGGGGAGCTGTTTTTT. The chain links TRBV6-1 to TRBJ2-2; 14 bases are a match to TRBD2. Germline CDR1 is MNHNS and CDR2 is SASEGT. V lost 0 bases to trimming and J lost 7 bases; unmatched junction nucleotides: 10. CDR3 length equals 19 residues.

This clone was detected only a few times. CDR3 bases: TGCAGTGCTAGTACTTGGGACAACACAGATACGCAGTATTTT. Translating gives CSASTWDNTDTQYF. The rearrangement links TRBV20-1 to TRBJ2-3; tentatively, D is TRBD1 (6 bases). Between the trimmed V and J ends, which lost 3 bases and 2 bases, there was a span of 12 bases. CDR1 is DFQATT and CDR2 is SNEGSKA in the germline V gene (reference sequence). The CDR3 loop spans 14 amino acids.

This clone has a single count. The V gene is TRBV5-1, the J gene TRBJ2-3, with 8 nucleotides matching TRBD1. From germline, CDR1 is SGHRS and CDR2 YFSETQ. This CDR3 is built from 15 residues. Trimming at V came to 4 bases and at J to 4 bases, leaving 8 bases not matched to a gene. This CDR3 is CASSPGQGWADTQYF. CDR3 bases: TGCGCCAGCAGCCCCGGACAGGGTTGGGCAGATACGCAGTATTTT. Complete variable domain (other parts from reference TRBV5-1 and TRBJ2-3): KAGVTQTPRYLIKTRGQQVTLSCSPISGHRSVSWYQQTPGQGLQFLFEYFSETQRNKGNFPGRFSGRQFSNSRSEMNVSTLELGDSALYLCASSPGQGWADTQYFGPGTRLTVL.

This rearrangement joins TRBV12-5 to TRBJ1-2, with D perhaps TRBD1 (5 bases). This CDR3 spans 12 amino acids. Trimming took 1 base from V and 5 from J, leaving 5 bases between them. Germline V gene data show CDR1 as LGHNT and CDR2 as FRNRAP. The CDR3 sequence is CASGLAGYGYTF. As DNA, the CDR3 is TGTGCTAGTGGTTTGGCAGGGTATGGCTACACCTTC.

The chain links TRBV10-3 to TRBJ1-5, with 7 bases identical to TRBD1. Per the germline V gene, CDR1 is ENHRY and CDR2 is SYGVKD. V lost 5 bases and J lost 3; bases outside the gene matches: 4. CDR3 length: 14 amino acids. The CDR3 sequence is CAISPTGANQPQHF. The DNA of the CDR3 is TGTGCCATCAGTCCTACAGGGGCCAATCAGCCCCAGCATTTT.

The rearrangement joins TRBV29-1 to TRBJ1-1; D unresolved. Trimming took 5 bases from V and 2 from J, leaving 15 bases between them. The V gene's germline CDR1 is SQVTM and CDR2 ANQGSEA. This CDR3 is built from 14 residues. CDR3 nucleotides: TGCAGCGTTTCCTCCCTTGGCCATAACACTGAAGCTTTCTTT. It codes for CSVSSLGHNTEAFF. Complete variable domain (other parts from reference TRBV29-1 and TRBJ1-1): SAVISQKPSRDICQRGTSLTIQCQVDSQVTMMFWYRQQPGQSLTLIATANQGSEATYESGFVIDKFPISRPNLTFSTLTVSNMSPEDSSIYLCSVSSLGHNTEAFFGQGTRLTVV.

J is TRBJ2-7 and V is TRBV2; D is possibly TRBD2 (6 bases). The CDR3 is 16 residues long. V shed 0 bases and J shed 0 bases, with 12 bases lying between them. In germline, CDR1 is SNHLY, CDR2 FYNNEI. CDR3 amino acids: CASSEAGLRSSYEQYF. DNA for the CDR3: TGTGCCAGCAGTGAAGCGGGACTCCGAAGCTCCTACGAGCAGTACTTC.

CDR3 bases: TGTGCCACCAAATTCCAACAGGGGTGGGATTCACCCCTCCACTTT. It codes for CATKFQQGWDSPLHF. This chain links TRBV27 with TRBJ1-6, with 7 bases aligning to TRBD1. J gave up 8 bases and V 10 bases, and 14 bases lay outside the gene matches. CDR1 and CDR2 from the germline V gene are MNHEY and SMNVEV (reference sequence). CDR3 length equals 15 residues.